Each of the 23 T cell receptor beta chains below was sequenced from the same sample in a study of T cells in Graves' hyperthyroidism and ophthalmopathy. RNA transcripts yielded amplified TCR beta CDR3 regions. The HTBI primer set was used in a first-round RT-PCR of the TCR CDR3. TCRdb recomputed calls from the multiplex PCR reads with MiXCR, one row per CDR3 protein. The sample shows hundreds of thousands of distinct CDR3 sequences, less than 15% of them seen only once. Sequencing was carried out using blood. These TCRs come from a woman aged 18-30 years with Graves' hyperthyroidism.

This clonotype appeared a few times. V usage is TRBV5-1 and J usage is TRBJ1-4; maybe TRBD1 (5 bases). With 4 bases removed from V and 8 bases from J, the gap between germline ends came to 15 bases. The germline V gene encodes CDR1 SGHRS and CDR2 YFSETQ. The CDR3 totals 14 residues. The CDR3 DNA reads TGCGCCAGCAGCCGTCAGGGAGAGAGGGAAAAACTGTTTTTT. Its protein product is CASSRQGEREKLFF.

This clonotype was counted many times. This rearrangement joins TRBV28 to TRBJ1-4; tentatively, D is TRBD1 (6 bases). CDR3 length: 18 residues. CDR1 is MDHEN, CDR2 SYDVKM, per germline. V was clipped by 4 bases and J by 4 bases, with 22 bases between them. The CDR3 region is CASSYTGRTPADNEKLFF. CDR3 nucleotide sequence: TGTGCCAGCAGTTATACAGGGAGGACACCTGCCGATAATGAAAAACTGTTTTTT.

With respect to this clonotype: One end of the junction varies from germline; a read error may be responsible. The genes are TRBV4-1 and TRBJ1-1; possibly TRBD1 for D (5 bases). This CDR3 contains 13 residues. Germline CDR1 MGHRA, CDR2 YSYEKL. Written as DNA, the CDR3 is TGCGCCGGCAGCCAATCCCACGACAGTGAAGCTTTCTTT. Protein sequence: CAGSQSHDSEAFF.

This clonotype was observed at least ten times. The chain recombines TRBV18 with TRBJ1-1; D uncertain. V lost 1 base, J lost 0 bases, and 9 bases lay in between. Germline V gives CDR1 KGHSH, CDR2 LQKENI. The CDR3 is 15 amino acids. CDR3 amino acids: CASSPRADLNTEAFF. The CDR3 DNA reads TGTGCCAGCTCACCACGGGCAGACCTGAACACTGAAGCTTTCTTT.

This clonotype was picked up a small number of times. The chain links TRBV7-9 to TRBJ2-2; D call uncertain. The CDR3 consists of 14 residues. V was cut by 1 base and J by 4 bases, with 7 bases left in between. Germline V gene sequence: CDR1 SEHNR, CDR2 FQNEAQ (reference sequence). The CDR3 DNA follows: TGTGCCAGCAGCTTAGTACTAAGCACCGGGGAGCTGTTTTTT. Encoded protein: CASSLVLSTGELFF.

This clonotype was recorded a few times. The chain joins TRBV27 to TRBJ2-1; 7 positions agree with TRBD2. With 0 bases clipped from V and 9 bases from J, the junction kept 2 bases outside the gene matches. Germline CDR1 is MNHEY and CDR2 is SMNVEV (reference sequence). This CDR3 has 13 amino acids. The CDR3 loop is CASSLSAGAEQFF. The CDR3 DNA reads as TGTGCCAGCAGTTTATCGGCGGGAGCTGAGCAGTTCTTC.

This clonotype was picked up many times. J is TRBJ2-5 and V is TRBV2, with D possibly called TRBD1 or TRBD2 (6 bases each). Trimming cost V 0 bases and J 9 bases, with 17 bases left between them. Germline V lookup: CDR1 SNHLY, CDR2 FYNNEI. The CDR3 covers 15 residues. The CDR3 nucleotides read TGTGCCAGCAGTGAAGCGTCTGGCATGAGGGGGGCCCAGTACTTC. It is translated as CASSEASGMRGAQYF.

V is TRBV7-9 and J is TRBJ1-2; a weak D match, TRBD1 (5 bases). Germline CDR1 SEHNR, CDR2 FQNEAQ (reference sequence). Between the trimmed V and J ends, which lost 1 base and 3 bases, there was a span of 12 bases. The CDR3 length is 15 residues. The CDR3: CASSLGSMGHYGYTF. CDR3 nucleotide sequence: TGTGCCAGCAGCTTAGGTTCGATGGGGCACTATGGCTACACCTTC.

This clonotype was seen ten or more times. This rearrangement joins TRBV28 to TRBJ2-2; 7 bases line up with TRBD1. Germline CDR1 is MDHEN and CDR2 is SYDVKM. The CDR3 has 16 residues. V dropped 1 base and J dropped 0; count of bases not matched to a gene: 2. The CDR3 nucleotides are TGTGCCAGCAGTTTATACAGGGGCCCGAACACCGGGGAGCTGTTTTTT. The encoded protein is CASSLYRGPNTGELFF.

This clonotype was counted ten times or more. CDR3 DNA sequence: TGTGCCAGCACTCCGGACGGGACAGGGGACGCCACTCTCGGGACCCAGTACTTC. Translating gives CASTPDGTGDATLGTQYF. The rearrangement links TRBV11-2 to TRBJ2-5; 10 bases fit TRBD1. Germline values: CDR1 SGHAT, CDR2 FQNNGV. J lost 7 bases, V lost 7 bases, and 21 bases had no gene match. The CDR3 is made up of 18 amino acids.

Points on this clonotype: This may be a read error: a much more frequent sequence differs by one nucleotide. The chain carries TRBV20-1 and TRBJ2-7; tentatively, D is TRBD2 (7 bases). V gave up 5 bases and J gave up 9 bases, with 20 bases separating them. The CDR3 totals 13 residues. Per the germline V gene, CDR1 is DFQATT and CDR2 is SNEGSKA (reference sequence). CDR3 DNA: TGCAGTGCTTCACAACTCCCGGGGGGCGGGCAGTACTTC. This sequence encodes CSASQLPGGGQYF.

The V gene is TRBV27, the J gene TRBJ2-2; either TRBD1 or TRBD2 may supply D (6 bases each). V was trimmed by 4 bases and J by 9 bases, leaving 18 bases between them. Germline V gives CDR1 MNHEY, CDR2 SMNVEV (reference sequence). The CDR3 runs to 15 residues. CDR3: CASSSQKGGSRELFF. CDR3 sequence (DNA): TGTGCCAGCAGTTCACAAAAGGGGGGATCTCGGGAGCTGTTTTTT.

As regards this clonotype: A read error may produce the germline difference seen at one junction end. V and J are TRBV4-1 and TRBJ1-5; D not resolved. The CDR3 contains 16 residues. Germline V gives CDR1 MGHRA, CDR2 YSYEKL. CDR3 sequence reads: CASSQEEAAVNQPQHF. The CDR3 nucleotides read TGTGCCAGCAGCCAAGAGGAGGCAGCCGTCAATCAGCCCCAGCATTTT.

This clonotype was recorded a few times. CDR3 loop: CSARDRGNTIYF. The CDR3 coding sequence is TGCAGTGCTAGAGATAGAGGAAACACCATATATTTT. The rearrangement uses TRBV20-1 and TRBJ1-3; D not certain. V was shortened by 0 bases and J by 4 bases, with 4 bases between the two germline ends. This CDR3 spans 12 amino acids. Germline-derived CDR1 and CDR2 are DFQATT and SNEGSKA (reference sequence).

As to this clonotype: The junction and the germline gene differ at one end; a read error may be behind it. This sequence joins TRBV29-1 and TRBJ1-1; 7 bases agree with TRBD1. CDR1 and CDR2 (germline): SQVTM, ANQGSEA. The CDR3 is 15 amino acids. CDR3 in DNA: TGCAGCGTGCCGGGACAGCTTAATATGAACACTGAAGCTTCCTTT. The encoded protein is CSVPGQLNMNTEASF.

The CDR3 sequence is CASSQVAGTGNTIYF. CDR3 nucleotide sequence: TGTGCCAGCAGCCAGGTTGCGGGTACCGGAAACACCATATATTTT. The chain links TRBV3-1 to TRBJ1-3; D is unresolved. The CDR3 is 15 residues long. Germline CDR1 and CDR2: LGHDT and YNNKEL (reference sequence). Trimming removed 3 bases at V and 4 bases at J, with 13 bases between.

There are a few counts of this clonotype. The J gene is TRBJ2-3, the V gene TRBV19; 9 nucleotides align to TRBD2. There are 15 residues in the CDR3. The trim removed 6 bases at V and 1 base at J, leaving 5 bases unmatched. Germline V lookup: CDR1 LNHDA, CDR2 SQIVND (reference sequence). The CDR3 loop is CASRKREVGTDTQYF. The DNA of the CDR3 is TGTGCCAGTAGAAAGCGGGAGGTCGGCACAGATACGCAGTATTTT.

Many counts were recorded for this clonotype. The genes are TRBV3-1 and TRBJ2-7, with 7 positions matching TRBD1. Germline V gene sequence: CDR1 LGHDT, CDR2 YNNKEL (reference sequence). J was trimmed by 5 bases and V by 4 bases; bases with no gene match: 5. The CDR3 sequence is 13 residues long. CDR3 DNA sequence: TGTGCCAGCAGCCCCCGGGACAGCCACGAGCAGTACTTC. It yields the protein CASSPRDSHEQYF.

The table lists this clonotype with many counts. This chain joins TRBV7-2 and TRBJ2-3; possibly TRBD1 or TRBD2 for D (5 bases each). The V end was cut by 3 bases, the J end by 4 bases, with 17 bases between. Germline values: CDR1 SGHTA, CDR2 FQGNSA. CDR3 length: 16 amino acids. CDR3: CASSLWGNFGPDTQYF. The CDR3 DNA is TGTGCCAGCAGCTTGTGGGGGAACTTTGGCCCAGATACGCAGTATTTT.

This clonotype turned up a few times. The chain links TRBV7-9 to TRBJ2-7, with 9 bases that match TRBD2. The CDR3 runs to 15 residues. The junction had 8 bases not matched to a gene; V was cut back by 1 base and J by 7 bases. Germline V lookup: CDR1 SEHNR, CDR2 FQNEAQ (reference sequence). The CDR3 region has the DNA TGTGCCAGCAGCTTAGGGGCGGGGGGGCCTCAAGAGCAGTACTTC. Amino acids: CASSLGAGGPQEQYF.

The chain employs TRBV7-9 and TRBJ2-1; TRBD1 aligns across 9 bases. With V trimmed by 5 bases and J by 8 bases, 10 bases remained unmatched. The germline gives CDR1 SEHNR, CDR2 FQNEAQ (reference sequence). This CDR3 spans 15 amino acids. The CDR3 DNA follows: TGTGCCAGCAGCATTCCGGGACAGGGCGCCGATGAGCAGTTCTTC. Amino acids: CASSIPGQGADEQFF.

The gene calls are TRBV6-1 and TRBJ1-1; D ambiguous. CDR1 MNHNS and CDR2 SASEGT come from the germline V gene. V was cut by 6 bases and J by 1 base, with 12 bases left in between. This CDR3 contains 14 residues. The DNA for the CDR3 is TGTGCCAGCAGAGGGCCAGTAGGGAACACTGAAGCTTTCTTT. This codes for CASRGPVGNTEAFF.

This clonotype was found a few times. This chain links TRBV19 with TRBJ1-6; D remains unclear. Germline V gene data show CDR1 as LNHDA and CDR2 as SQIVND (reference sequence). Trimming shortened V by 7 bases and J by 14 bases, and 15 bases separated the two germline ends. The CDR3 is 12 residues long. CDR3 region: CASKGPLGALHF. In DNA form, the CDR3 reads TGTGCCAGTAAGGGCCCTCTGGGAGCCCTCCACTTT.